What follows are 16 T cell receptor beta chains derived from one specimen sequenced in a study of blood T cell repertoires in COVID-19. Sequencing used immunoSEQ multiplex PCR; TCRdb keeps in-frame clones, though not all of them. The sample includes about 530,000 clones, 70% to 90% seen only once; the top ten take roughly 8%. Material for sequencing was peripheral blood. These receptors all stem from a woman in her 50s with COVID-19, enrolled during active disease.

V is TRBV5-5 and J is TRBJ2-2, with 7 bases fitting TRBD1. Germline trimming cut 0 bases from V and 1 base from J; bases unmatched to any gene: 0. The CDR3 contains 15 residues. Germline V gene lookup returns CDR1 SGHKS and CDR2 YYEKEE (reference sequence). CDR3 residues: CASSLGQGNTGELFF. The CDR3, as DNA: TGTGCCAGCAGCTTGGGACAGGGGAACACCGGGGAGCTGTTTTTT.

This clone was seen more than once but under ten times. The gene calls are TRBV11-2 and TRBJ1-2; no clear D gene. V was trimmed by 6 bases and J by 5 bases, leaving 13 bases between them. This CDR3 has 13 residues. The germline V gene encodes CDR1 SGHAT and CDR2 FQNNGV. This CDR3 reads CASSGGRGYGYTF. Here the CDR3 DNA reads TGTGCCAGCAGTGGAGGGAGAGGATATGGCTACACCTTC.

The chain recombines TRBV7-3 with TRBJ2-1; a weak D match, TRBD2 (7 bases). The CDR3 is 13 amino acids. Germline-derived CDR1 and CDR2 are SGHTA and FQGTGA. The ends were cut back, 4 bases at V and 7 bases at J, with 11 bases in the middle. The CDR3 loop is CASSSGGPNEQFF. Here the CDR3 DNA reads TGTGCCAGCAGCTCCGGGGGGCCAAATGAGCAGTTCTTC.

Regarding this clone: At one boundary the junction diverges from the germline segment, which might be a read error. This chain connects TRBV10-3 to TRBJ2-7; no clear D gene. The CDR3 covers 13 residues. The germline gives CDR1 ENHRY, CDR2 SYGVKD. The CDR3 region has the DNA TGTGCCATCACTGAGGAGAACTCCTACGAGCAGTACTTC. Protein product: CAITEENSYEQYF.

The chain employs TRBV9 and TRBJ1-6, with a possible D match to TRBD1 (5 bases). This CDR3 comprises 16 residues. With 4 bases removed from V and 0 bases from J, the gap between germline ends came to 11 bases. The germline gives CDR1 SGDLS, CDR2 YYNGEE. The CDR3 loop reads CASSKTDSSYNSPLHF. CDR3 bases: TGTGCCAGCAGCAAAACAGACAGCTCCTATAATTCACCCCTCCACTTT.

Comment on this clone: Other DNA sequences in this sample translate to the same CDR3. The chain couples TRBV3-1 (or the pseudogene TRBV3-2) to TRBJ1-3; possible D gene TRBD1, 5 bases. Germline assignment: CDR1 LGHDT and CDR2 YNNKEL (reference sequence). The V end lost 1 base, the J end lost 1 base, and 5 bases lay between the germline ends. CDR3 length: 14 residues. The CDR3 bases are TGTGCCAGCAGCCAAGCAGGGTCTGGAAACACCATATATTTT. Translating gives CASSQAGSGNTIYF.

The V gene is TRBV12-5, the J gene TRBJ1-1; D gene ambiguous. Deletions cut 0 bases from V and 7 bases from J, with 9 bases between. From germline, CDR1 is LGHNT and CDR2 FRNRAP. CDR3 length: 13 amino acids. The CDR3 loop is CASGLVRSGEAFF. The CDR3 DNA is TGTGCTAGTGGTTTGGTGAGGAGCGGTGAAGCTTTCTTT. The full variable domain, with the rest looked up from reference TRBV12-5 and TRBJ1-1, is DARVTQTPRHKVTEMGQEVTMRCQPILGHNTVFWYRQTMMQGLELLAYFRNRAPLDDSGMPKDRFSAEMPDATLATLKIQPSEPRDSAVYFCASGLVRSGEAFFGQGTRLTVV.

The chain couples TRBV2 to TRBJ2-3; weak D call: TRBD1 (6 bases). CDR1 SNHLY and CDR2 FYNNEI come from the germline V gene. This CDR3 has 15 residues. The V and J ends lost 5 bases and 0 bases respectively, with 12 bases between them. CDR3 protein: CASSPGTTSTDTQYF. The CDR3 nucleotides are TGTGCCAGCAGTCCCGGGACAACTAGCACAGATACGCAGTATTTT.

The V gene is TRBV6-5, the J gene TRBJ1-5, with 8 bases aligning to TRBD1. The CDR3 runs 14 residues. Germline trimming cut 11 bases from V and 7 bases from J; bases unmatched to any gene: 13. Germline loops: CDR1 MNHEY, CDR2 SVGAGI. The CDR3: CAGAPDRVGQPQHF. The CDR3 DNA is TGTGCCGGTGCCCCGGACAGGGTAGGGCAGCCCCAGCATTTT.

V is TRBV21-1 and J is TRBJ1-1. TRBV21-1 is a documented pseudogene. The CDR3 runs to 11 residues. CDR3 region: CASSESTEAFF. In nucleotides, the CDR3 is TGTGCCTCCTCGGAGAGCACTGAAGCTTTCTTT.

The chain combines TRBV28 with TRBJ1-2; possibly TRBD1 for D (6 bases). CDR1 and CDR2 from the germline V gene are MDHEN and SYDVKM. The V end was cut by 3 bases, the J end by 1 base, with 21 bases between. The CDR3 is 18 amino acids. The CDR3 coding sequence is TGTGCCAGCAGTTTCCCCGCGGGGAGGGGGAGTAGTAACTATGGCTACACCTTC. It translates to CASSFPAGRGSSNYGYTF.

The J gene is TRBJ2-1, the V gene TRBV11-3; 9 nucleotides match TRBD2. Trimming at V came to 5 bases and at J to 0 bases, leaving 5 bases not matched to a gene. Germline V gene data show CDR1 as SGHNT and CDR2 as YENEEA. This CDR3 is built from 16 residues. CDR3 in amino acids: CASSPLAGVSYNEQFF. The CDR3 DNA follows: TGTGCCAGCAGCCCGTTAGCGGGGGTCTCCTACAATGAGCAGTTCTTC.

This clone has just one count. The chain recombines TRBV25-1 with TRBJ1-4, with D hard to call. The CDR3 length is 11 residues. CDR1 is MGHDK, CDR2 SYGVNS, per germline. V was trimmed by 8 bases and J by 4 bases, leaving 5 bases between them. DNA for the CDR3: TGTGCCAGCGCCGGTAATGAAAAACTGTTTTTT. This gives the protein CASAGNEKLFF. The full variable domain, completed using reference TRBV25-1 and TRBJ1-4, is EADIYQTPRYLVIGTGKKITLECSQTMGHDKMYWYQQDPGMELHLIHYSYGVNSTEKGDLSSESTVSRIRTEHFPLTLESARPSHTSQYLCASAGNEKLFFGSGTQLSVL.

The chain recombines TRBV19 with TRBJ1-2; the match to TRBD1 covers 7 bases. The germline CDR1 and CDR2 sequences are LNHDA and SQIVND (reference sequence). V was pared by 9 bases and J by 4 bases, with 17 bases of the junction left unmatched. This CDR3 contains 16 residues. The CDR3 here is CASYPAGDRNFYGYTF. Written as DNA, the CDR3 is TGTGCCAGCTACCCGGCAGGGGACAGAAACTTCTATGGCTACACCTTC.

The chain links TRBV25-1 to TRBJ1-1; D call uncertain. V lost 6 bases and J 8 bases, leaving 10 bases between the germline ends. Germline values: CDR1 MGHDK, CDR2 SYGVNS. This CDR3 comprises 11 residues. The CDR3 here is CASSQRGEAFF. The CDR3 nucleotides read TGTGCCAGCAGCCAAAGAGGAGAAGCTTTCTTT.

The V call is TRBV9, the J call TRBJ1-5, with D tentatively TRBD1 (6 bases). This CDR3 spans 15 amino acids. With 3 bases removed from V and 4 bases from J, the gap between germline ends came to 14 bases. CDR1 is SGDLS, CDR2 YYNGEE, per germline. The CDR3 region is CASSARDIENQPQHF. For the CDR3, the DNA is TGTGCCAGCAGCGCCCGGGACATCGAGAATCAGCCCCAGCATTTT.